The entry below describes one T cell receptor beta chain. Its antigen is unknown. This sample stems from a study of cytomegalovirus exposure and HLA in healthy donors. Study overall: It was reported in a later analysis that the same platform had been used for the 120 or so validation repertoires as for the 550 to 700 first-cohort repertoires. Broader study findings: Reports credit the classifier with highly specific, highly sensitive diagnosis of cytomegalovirus status.

V gave up 4 bases and J gave up 5 bases; unmatched junction bases: 5. The CDR3 has 13 amino acids. Germline V gives CDR1 KGHSH, CDR2 LQKENI. The method was immunoSEQ multiplex PCR; TCRdb's version includes in-frame clones alone and lacks a portion of them. The profile covers roughly 59,000 clones, with 80% to 95% appearing a single time and roughly 5.3% taken by the ten largest. This sequence joins TRBV18 and TRBJ2-7; 7 positions match TRBD1. This receptor was identified in a man between 18 and 35 years old in good health and CMV-seropositive. Sequencing was carried out using PBMCs. The CDR3 is CASSQQGVHEQYF. CDR3 nucleotides: TGTGCCAGCTCACAGCAGGGGGTCCACGAGCAGTACTTC.